The 5 T cell receptor beta chains below all came from one sample that was sequenced in a study of blood T cells in healthy people across ages (dated by TCRdb to about 2015). Libraries came from 5' RACE. For sequencing, an Illumina HiSeq 2500 was employed. The second PCR ran for roughly 7 to 12 cycles and used a J-beta primer mix along with a sample-barcoded 5' primer. TCRdb trimmed public reads at Q25 via fastp, called clones via MiXCR and kept in-frame beta chains. CDR3 protein sequences are deduplicated, and each keeps its most common genes and DNA. The sample table shows approximately 1,000,000 distinct CDR3 sequences, and 45% are seen once. The ten largest clonotypes hold 15% to 20% of the sample. The sequencing input was blood. Receptors were obtained from a woman between 55 and 75 years old in good health.

V and J are TRBV20-1 and TRBJ2-5; the match to TRBD1 covers 8 bases. Germline V gene data show CDR1 as DFQATT and CDR2 as SNEGSKA (reference sequence). The CDR3 extends over 15 amino acids. Losses at the gene ends were 7 bases for V and 0 bases for J; bases not matched to a gene: 10. CDR3: CSGVLGDRYQETQYF. Here the CDR3 DNA reads TGCAGTGGGGTCCTGGGGGACAGGTACCAAGAGACCCAGTACTTC.

The chain carries TRBV20-1 and TRBJ2-7; D uncertain. The germline gives CDR1 DFQATT, CDR2 SNEGSKA (reference sequence). Trimming removed 6 bases from V and 2 bases from J, with 11 bases in between. The CDR3 runs to 12 residues. The DNA for the CDR3 is TGCAGTGCCCCTGGTGACACCTACGAGCAGTACTTC. It specifies CSAPGDTYEQYF.

This clonotype was seen a handful of times. This chain joins TRBV5-6 and TRBJ2-5; D is perhaps TRBD1 (5 bases). TRBJ2-7 explains the end of the DNA better; the J call may be wrong. The germline gives CDR1 SGHDT, CDR2 YYEEEE. This CDR3 is 12 amino acids long. CDR3 loop: CASRGPVDEQYF. The DNA for the CDR3 is TGTGCCAGCAGGGGGCCGGTGGACGAGCAGTACTTC.

As regards this clonotype: At one of its ends the junction is not consistent with the germline gene, which may arise from a read error. The chain carries TRBV4-1 and TRBJ2-5; 10 nucleotides align to TRBD2. Germline CDR1 MGHRA, CDR2 YSYEKL. The CDR3 is 14 residues long. The CDR3 DNA follows: TGTGCCAGCAGCGCGGGACTAGCGAAAGAGACCCAGTACTTC. This translates into CASSAGLAKETQYF.

The J gene is TRBJ2-7, the V gene TRBV9; 8 nucleotides match TRBD2. Germline CDR1 is SGDLS and CDR2 is YYNGEE. The CDR3 loop spans 15 amino acids. V lost 4 bases, J lost 3 bases, and 9 bases stayed unmatched. The CDR3 bases are TGTGCCAGCAGCCCTCGGTTAGCGGGGTACTACGAGCAGTACTTC. Translation gives CASSPRLAGYYEQYF.